The clone carrying this T cell receptor (beta chain) was detected only a few times. The antigen is not known. This entry is derived from a study of cytomegalovirus exposure and HLA in healthy donors. J lost 3 bases, V lost 2 bases, and 8 bases had no gene match. CDR3 length: 16 amino acids. Looked up from germline, CDR1 is MDHEN and CDR2 is SYDVKM. Study-wide points: Later analysis identified about 18,000 TCR beta sequences associated with HLA alleles, using a false discovery rate threshold of 0.05. V segments that were indistinguishable, TRBV6-2 and TRBV6-3 among them, were omitted from analysis.

With 60 Vbeta and 13 Jbeta primers, the PCR was carried out. The repertoire was sequenced with immunoSEQ multiplex PCR; TCRdb's copy has only in-frame clones and lacks some. The sample has 65,000 to 85,000 clones, around 10% seen once. Sample: PBMCs. The receptor's source is a man in his 60s in good health and CMV-seropositive. This chain links TRBV28 with TRBJ2-3; TRBD2 agrees at 7 bases. CDR3 nucleotides: TGTGCCAGCAGTTTAGATCCAGCGGGAATAACAGATACGCAGTATTTT. Its translation is CASSLDPAGITDTQYF.